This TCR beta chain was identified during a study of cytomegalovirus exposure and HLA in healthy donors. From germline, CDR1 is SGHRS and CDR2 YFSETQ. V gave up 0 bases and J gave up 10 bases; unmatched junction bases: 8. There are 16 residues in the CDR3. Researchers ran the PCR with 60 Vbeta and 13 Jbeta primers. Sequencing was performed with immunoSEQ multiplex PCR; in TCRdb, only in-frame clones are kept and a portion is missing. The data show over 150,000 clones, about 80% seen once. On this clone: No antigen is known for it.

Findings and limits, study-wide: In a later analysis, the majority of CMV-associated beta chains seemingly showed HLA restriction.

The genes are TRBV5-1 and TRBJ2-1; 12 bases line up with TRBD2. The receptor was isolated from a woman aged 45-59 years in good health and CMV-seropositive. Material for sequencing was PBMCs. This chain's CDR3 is CASSLGIRTSGAEQFF. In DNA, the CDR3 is TGCGCCAGCAGCTTGGGAATTAGGACTAGCGGGGCCGAGCAGTTCTTC.